A single T cell receptor beta chain is shown here with its context. The data belong to a study of control samples from healthy donors and cancer patients. Sequencing was performed with immunoSEQ multiplex PCR; in TCRdb, only in-frame clones are kept and a portion is missing. The table records 130,000 or so clones, over 85% of them present only once. The sample was PBMCs. The source is a man aged 50 to 60 with head and neck cancer.

CDR3 sequence reads: CASSPTPGQGGNEQFF. CDR3 sequence (DNA): TGCGCCAGCAGCCCTACACCGGGACAGGGGGGGAATGAGCAGTTCTTC. V and J are TRBV5-1 and TRBJ2-1; TRBD1 agrees at 11 bases. With V trimmed by 4 bases and J by 7 bases, 10 bases remained unmatched. The CDR3 runs to 16 residues. Germline V gives CDR1 SGHRS, CDR2 YFSETQ. Complete variable domain (other parts from reference TRBV5-1 and TRBJ2-1): KAGVTQTPRYLIKTRGQQVTLSCSPISGHRSVSWYQQTPGQGLQFLFEYFSETQRNKGNFPGRFSGRQFSNSRSEMNVSTLELGDSALYLCASSPTPGQGGNEQFFGPGTRLTVL.